This passage covers 17 T cell receptor beta chains from one sample sequenced in a study of cytomegalovirus exposure and HLA in healthy donors. Researchers ran the PCR with 60 Vbeta and 13 Jbeta primers. Sequencing was performed with immunoSEQ multiplex PCR; in TCRdb, only in-frame clones are kept and a portion is missing. This table holds 110,000 to 150,000 clones, 77% found once. Material: PBMCs. The source of these receptors is a male donor in good health and CMV-seronegative.

V usage is TRBV2 and J usage is TRBJ2-2, with 7 bases identical to TRBD2. Germline V CDR1 and CDR2: SNHLY, FYNNEI. The V segment lost 3 bases and the J segment 4 bases; nucleotides outside the gene matches: 5. The CDR3 length is 15 residues. CDR3 nucleotide sequence: TGTGCCAGCAGTGACCCGGTAGCGGGCACCGGGGAGCTGTTTTTT. Its protein is CASSDPVAGTGELFF.

This clone has a handful of counts. The chain carries TRBV19 and TRBJ1-3; D is uncertain. CDR1 is LNHDA and CDR2 is SQIVND in the germline V gene (reference sequence). The length of the CDR3 is 15 residues. Between the trimmed V and J ends, which lost 1 base and 0 bases, there was a span of 7 bases. The CDR3 DNA reads as TGTGCCAGTAGTATAGTTGGTAGCTCTGGAAACACCATATATTTT. It specifies CASSIVGSSGNTIYF.

Remarks on this clone: One end of the junction varies from germline; a read error may be responsible. The chain uses TRBV7-7 and TRBJ2-5; weak D call: TRBD1 (5 bases). Germline V gives CDR1 SSHAT, CDR2 FNYEAQ (reference sequence). CDR3 length equals 13 residues. The chain's CDR3 is CASSLKGEETQYF. The CDR3 DNA follows: TGTGCTAGCAGCTTAAAAGGGGAAGAGACCCAGTACTTC. Full variable domain (remainder filled in from reference TRBV7-7 and TRBJ2-5): GAGVSQSPRYKVTKRGQDVTLRCDPISSHATLYWYQQALGQGPEFLTYFNYEAQPDKSGLPSDRFSAERPEGSISTLTIQRTEQRDSAMYRCASSLKGEETQYFGPGTRLLVL.

The DNA for the CDR3 is TGTGCCATCAGTGAGTTACAGGGGGAGAAAGGCTACACCTTC. Translating it yields CAISELQGEKGYTF. V gene TRBV10-3 combines with J gene TRBJ1-2; 8 nucleotides match TRBD1. Germline V CDR1 and CDR2: ENHRY, SYGVKD. The CDR3 extends over 14 amino acids. Trimming removed 1 base from V and 8 bases from J; junction bases left unmatched: 6.

V and J are TRBV7-6 and TRBJ2-7; 10 bases map to TRBD1. CDR1 is SGHVS, CDR2 FNYEAQ, per germline. J was trimmed by 4 bases and V by 5 bases; bases with no gene match: 5. The CDR3 extends over 14 amino acids. CDR3 nucleotide sequence: TGTGCCAGCAGCGGTGGACAGGGGGAATACGAGCAGTACTTC. Translating it yields CASSGGQGEYEQYF. Full variable domain (remainder filled in from reference TRBV7-6 and TRBJ2-7): GAGVSQSPRYKVTKRGQDVALRCDPISGHVSLYWYRQALGQGPEFLTYFNYEAQQDKSGLPNDRFSAERPEGSISTLTIQRTEQRDSAMYRCASSGGQGEYEQYFGPGTRLTVT.

This rearrangement joins TRBV16 to TRBJ2-5; D is perhaps TRBD2 (6 bases). The V gene lost 0 bases and the J gene lost 5 bases, with 19 bases spanning the gap. Germline CDR1 and CDR2: KGHSY and FQNENV. This CDR3 spans 17 amino acids. As DNA, the CDR3 is TGTGCCAGCAGCCAATCGGGGGGTATGTTATCAACGGAGACCCAGTACTTC. This encodes CASSQSGGMLSTETQYF.

The chain has TRBV7-6 and TRBJ1-1, with 8 nucleotides matching TRBD1. The CDR3 totals 16 residues. Looked up from germline, CDR1 is SGHVS and CDR2 is FNYEAQ. Trimming at V came to 7 bases and at J to 3 bases, leaving 13 bases not matched to a gene. The CDR3 spells CASTPSYRGADTEAFF. CDR3 nucleotide sequence: TGTGCCAGCACCCCAAGCTACAGGGGGGCTGACACTGAAGCTTTCTTT.

This clone has just a few counts. The chain employs TRBV13 and TRBJ1-3; 7 nucleotides agree with TRBD1. Trimming at V came to 4 bases and at J to 5 bases, leaving 5 bases not matched to a gene. The germline gives CDR1 PRHDT, CDR2 FYEKMQ (reference sequence). This CDR3 is built from 14 residues. The CDR3 is CASSYRDSRNTIYF. In DNA, the CDR3 is TGTGCCAGCAGCTACCGGGACAGCAGAAACACCATATATTTT.

The genes are TRBV7-2 and TRBJ2-5; no definite D call. The CDR3 is 14 amino acids. Trimming took off 5 bases at V and 5 bases at J, with 15 bases between the two ends. Per the germline V gene, CDR1 is SGHTA and CDR2 is FQGNSA. Here the CDR3 DNA reads TGTGCCAGCAGCCTAGGAAACCCCGGTGAGACCCAGTACTTC. Translated: CASSLGNPGETQYF.

The V gene is TRBV19, the J gene TRBJ1-2; D remains ambiguous. CDR3 size: 11 residues. Germline V lookup: CDR1 LNHDA, CDR2 SQIVND (reference sequence). V was shortened by 6 bases and J by 7 bases, with 9 bases between the two germline ends. This chain's CDR3 is CASSVGSGYTF. CDR3 nucleotides: TGTGCCAGTAGCGTGGGCTCTGGCTACACCTTC. The whole variable domain, filled in from reference TRBV19 and TRBJ1-2, reads DGGITQSPKYLFRKEGQNVTLSCEQNLNHDAMYWYRQDPGQGLRLIYYSQIVNDFQKGDIAEGYSVSREKKESFPLTVTSAQKNPTAFYLCASSVGSGYTFGSGTRLTVV.

V and J are TRBV5-1 and TRBJ1-6; a possible D gene is TRBD1 (5 bases). This CDR3 has 15 residues. Germline lookup yields CDR1 SGHRS and CDR2 YFSETQ. V was cut by 4 bases and J by 7 bases, with 15 bases left in between. The CDR3 DNA sequence: TGCGCCAGCAGCGCTCACAGGAGCACCAATTCACCCCTCCACTTT. Translated: CASSAHRSTNSPLHF.

This chain's CDR3 is CASSQGTLKLFF. CDR3 sequence (DNA): TGCGCCAGCAGCCAAGGGACTCTGAAACTGTTTTTT. The chain couples TRBV4-1 to TRBJ1-4; D is unresolved. This CDR3 is built from 12 residues. The germline V and J ends were trimmed by 1 base and 11 bases, with 8 bases remaining between them. In germline, CDR1 is MGHRA, CDR2 YSYEKL.

The chain recombines TRBV7-2 with TRBJ1-2; 9 nucleotides match TRBD1. The V gene's germline CDR1 is SGHTA and CDR2 FQGNSA. V gave up 4 bases and J gave up 4 bases; unmatched junction bases: 7. This CDR3 has 15 amino acids. The CDR3 nucleotides are TGTGCCAGCAGCTCCGCCGGGACAGGGTTCTATGGCTACACCTTC. Translating it yields CASSSAGTGFYGYTF.

In this sample, this clone turned up once. The rearrangement links TRBV30 to TRBJ1-5; maybe TRBD1 (6 bases). The CDR3 loop spans 16 amino acids. The germline V and J ends were trimmed by 7 bases and 2 bases, with 21 bases remaining between them. Germline CDR1 is GTSNPN and CDR2 is SVGIG (reference sequence). The CDR3 reads CASPRGLGGRNQPQHF. The CDR3 nucleotides read TGTGCCTCACCACGGGGTCTGGGGGGGCGCAATCAGCCCCAGCATTTT.

This chain links TRBV13 with TRBJ2-2, with 7 positions matching TRBD1. Trimming removed 5 bases from V and 7 bases from J; junction bases left unmatched: 7. The CDR3 spans 14 residues. Looked up from germline, CDR1 is PRHDT and CDR2 is FYEKMQ (reference sequence). CDR3 nucleotide sequence: TGTGCCAGCAGCCCGACAGGGCGAGGCGGGGAGCTGTTTTTT. The encoded protein is CASSPTGRGGELFF.

The chain links TRBV7-8 to TRBJ1-1; D call uncertain. The germline CDR1 and CDR2 sequences are SGHVS and FQNEAQ. V gave up 1 base and J gave up 10 bases, with 13 bases separating them. The CDR3 runs 13 residues. The CDR3 loop reads CASSLVSEPGAFF. The DNA for the CDR3 is TGTGCCAGCAGCTTAGTTTCAGAACCGGGAGCTTTCTTT.

This chain joins TRBV27 and TRBJ2-7, with 9 bases identical to TRBD2. V dropped 3 bases and J dropped 4; count of bases not matched to a gene: 7. This CDR3 region has 15 residues. The germline V gene has CDR1 MNHEY and CDR2 SMNVEV (reference sequence). CDR3 loop: CASSFAGGTKYEQYF. In DNA, the CDR3 is TGTGCCAGCAGTTTCGCGGGAGGGACCAAATACGAGCAGTACTTC.